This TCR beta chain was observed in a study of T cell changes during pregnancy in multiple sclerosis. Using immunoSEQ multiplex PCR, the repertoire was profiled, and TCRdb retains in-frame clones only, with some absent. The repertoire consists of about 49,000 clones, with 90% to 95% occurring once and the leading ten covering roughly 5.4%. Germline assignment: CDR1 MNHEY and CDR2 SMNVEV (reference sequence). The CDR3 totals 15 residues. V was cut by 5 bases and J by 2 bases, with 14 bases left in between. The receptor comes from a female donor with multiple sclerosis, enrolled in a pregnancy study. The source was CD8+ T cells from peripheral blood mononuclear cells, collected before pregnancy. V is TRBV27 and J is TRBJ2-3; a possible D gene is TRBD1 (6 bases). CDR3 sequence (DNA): TGTGCCAGCAGTCACACAGGGTTGGTCACAGATACGCAGTATTTT. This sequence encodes CASSHTGLVTDTQYF.